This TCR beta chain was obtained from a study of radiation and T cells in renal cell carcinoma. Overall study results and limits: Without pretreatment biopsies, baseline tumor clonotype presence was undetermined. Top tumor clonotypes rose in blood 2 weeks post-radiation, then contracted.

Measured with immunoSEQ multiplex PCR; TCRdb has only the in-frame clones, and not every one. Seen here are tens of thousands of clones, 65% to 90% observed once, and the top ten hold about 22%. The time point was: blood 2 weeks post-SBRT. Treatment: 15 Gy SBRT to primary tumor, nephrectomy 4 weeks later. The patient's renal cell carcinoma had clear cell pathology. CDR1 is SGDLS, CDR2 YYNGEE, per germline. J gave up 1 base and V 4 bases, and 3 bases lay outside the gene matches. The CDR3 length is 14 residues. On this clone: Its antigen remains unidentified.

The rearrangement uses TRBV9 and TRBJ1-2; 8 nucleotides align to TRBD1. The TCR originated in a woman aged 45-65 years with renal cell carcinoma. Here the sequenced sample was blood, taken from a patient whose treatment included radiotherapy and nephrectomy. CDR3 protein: CASSQGQGNYGYTF. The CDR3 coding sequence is TGTGCCAGCAGCCAAGGACAGGGTAACTATGGCTACACCTTC.